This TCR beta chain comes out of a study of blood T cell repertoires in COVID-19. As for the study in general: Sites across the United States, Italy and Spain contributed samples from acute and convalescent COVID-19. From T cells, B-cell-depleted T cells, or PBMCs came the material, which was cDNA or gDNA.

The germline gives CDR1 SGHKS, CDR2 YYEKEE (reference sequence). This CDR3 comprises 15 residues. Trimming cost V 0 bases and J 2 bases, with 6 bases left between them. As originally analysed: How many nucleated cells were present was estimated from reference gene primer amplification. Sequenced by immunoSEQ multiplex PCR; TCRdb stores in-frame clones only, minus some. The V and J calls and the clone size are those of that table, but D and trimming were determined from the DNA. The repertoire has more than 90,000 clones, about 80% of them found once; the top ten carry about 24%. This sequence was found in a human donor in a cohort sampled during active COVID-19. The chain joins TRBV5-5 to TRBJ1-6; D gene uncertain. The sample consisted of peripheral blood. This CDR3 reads CASSLAQAYNSPLHF. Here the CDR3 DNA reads TGTGCCAGCAGCTTGGCCCAGGCCTATAATTCACCCCTCCACTTT.